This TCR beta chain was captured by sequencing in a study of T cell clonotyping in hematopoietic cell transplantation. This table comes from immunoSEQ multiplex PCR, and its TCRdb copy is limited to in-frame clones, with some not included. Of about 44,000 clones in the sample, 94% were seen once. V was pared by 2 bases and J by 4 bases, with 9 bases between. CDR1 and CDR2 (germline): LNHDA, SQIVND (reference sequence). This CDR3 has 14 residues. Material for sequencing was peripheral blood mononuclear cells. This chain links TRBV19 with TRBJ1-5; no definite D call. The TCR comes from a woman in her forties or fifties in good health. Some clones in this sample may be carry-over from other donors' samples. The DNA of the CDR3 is TGTGCCAGTAGTATACAAGGGCCAAATCAGCCCCAGCATTTT. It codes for CASSIQGPNQPQHF.